Shown below are 21 T cell receptor delta chains from a single sample sequenced in a study of γδ T cells in repeated Plasmodium falciparum infection. Bulk repertoires came from Vgamma9/Vdelta2+ or Vdelta2-negative gammadelta T cells flow-sorted from PBMC. TCRdb re-called the multiplex PCR reads through CATT. The sample has over 55,000 delta-chain clones, approximately 1.5% seen once. Sequencing was done on a sample of gamma-delta T cells from blood. These receptors were collected from a pool of human donors (malaria-infected and uninfected, not separated).

There are many counts of this clone. TCRdb records a much larger clone's protein for this DNA, with a difference at residue 6 that likely arises from a read error; the protein given is the translation of the DNA. The identical CDR3 is also encoded by other nucleotide sequences in the sample. The chain recombines TRDV1 with TRDJ2; TRDD3 agrees at 12 bases. The CDR3 runs 23 residues. Looked up from germline, CDR1 is TSWWSYY and CDR2 is QGS. The V gene end was trimmed by 4 bases and the J gene end by 5 bases; junction bases not matched to a gene: 26. The CDR3 region is CALGALKPTLGDTPPLLTAQLFF. CDR3 DNA sequence: TGTGCTCTTGGGGCCCTCAAACCTACACTGGGGGATACCCCTCCCCTCCTAACAGCACAACTCTTCTTT.

This clone has just a few counts. The protein recorded in TCRdb matches a much larger clone and deviates from this DNA's translation at residue 11, suggesting a read error; the protein here is obtained by translating the DNA. The chain links TRDV3 to TRDJ1; 8 nucleotides line up with TRDD2. Germline V gene sequence: CDR1 TVYSNPD, CDR2 GDNSRS (reference sequence). This CDR3 comprises 20 residues. J gave up 2 bases and V 4 bases, and 27 bases lay outside the gene matches. For the CDR3, the DNA is TGTGCCTCCCTTCCTAGTCGAACTGGGACCCCTAGTAGGAGGACCGATAAACTCATCTTT. Protein sequence: CASLPSRTGTPSRRTDKLIF.

Of note for this clone: A read error is likely here: a far larger clone is one base away. Distinct nucleotide sequences in the sample also encode this CDR3. The chain uses TRDV2 and TRDJ1; 9 nucleotides match TRDD3. This CDR3 spans 18 amino acids. The germline V gene encodes CDR1 GEAIGNYY and CDR2 EKD. The CDR3 DNA sequence: TGTGCCTGTGACACGCTCCCTACTGGGGGAGAGTACACCGATAAGCTCATCTTT. Its translation is CACDTLPTGGEYTDKLIF.

Regarding this clone: A far larger clone is off by one base, so a read error is likely. The identical CDR3 is also encoded by other nucleotide sequences in the sample. The genes are TRDV1 and TRDJ1; 7 positions agree with TRDD3. The CDR3 consists of 22 residues. Germline CDR1 TSWWSYY, CDR2 QGS. The CDR3: CALGELKVPTGDKPGDTDKLIF. The DNA for the CDR3 is TGTGCCCTTGGGGAACTCAAGGTACCTACTGGGGATAAGCCCGGGGACACCGATAAACTCATCTTT.

Ten or more counts support this clone. A read error likely explains this, since a far larger clone differs by one base. Other DNA sequences in the same sample also yield this CDR3. The chain carries TRDV1 and TRDJ1; 9 bases fit TRDD3. There are 24 residues in the CDR3. The germline CDR1 and CDR2 sequences are TSWWSYY and QGS. The CDR3 DNA sequence: TGTGCTCTCGGGGAACTATTGGAGTTTGTGTCCGGGTGGTCTGGGGGATCCTACACCGATAAACTCATCTTT. The encoded protein is CALGELLEFVSGWSGGSYTDKLIF.

This clone was picked up a small number of times. It differs at one base from a far larger clone, so likely a read error. The sample has other DNA sequences that encode this CDR3 too. The V and J genes are TRDV1 and TRDJ1; the match to TRDD3 covers 12 bases. TCRdb is silent on the J gene; assignment here came from matching the DNA to germline. Losses at the gene ends were 6 bases for V and 10 bases for J; bases not matched to a gene: 27. CDR3 length: 20 amino acids. Germline CDR1 reads TSWWSYY; CDR2 reads QGS. CDR3: CALGPIPSSLLGDTSAPLIF. CDR3 nucleotide sequence: TGTGCTCTTGGCCCTATCCCTTCCTCACTACTGGGGGATACCTCGGCGCCACTCATCTTT.

This clone was counted between two and nine times. The mismatch at residue 18 between this DNA's translation and the TCRdb protein of a much larger clone likely reflects a read error; the protein shown is translated from the DNA. V is TRDV1 and J is TRDJ1; TRDD3 aligns across 10 bases. The J gene, not given by TCRdb, was assigned here from a germline match of the nucleotide sequence. This CDR3 has 21 residues. Germline assignment: CDR1 TSWWSYY and CDR2 QGS. CDR3 DNA: TGTGCTCTTGGGGAACAATCCGGGTACTGGGGGATCTCCTCTGACACCGATAGACTCATCTTT. Its translation is CALGEQSGYWGISSDTDRLIF.

About this clone: The protein in TCRdb stems from a much larger clone and differs at residues 5 and 10 from this DNA's translation, likely a read error; here the protein is translated from the DNA. The chain couples TRDV1 to TRDJ1; 10 bases fit TRDD3. TCRdb offers no J gene call, so here the DNA was matched to germline to obtain one. Germline V gene lookup returns CDR1 TSWWSYY and CDR2 QGS. The CDR3 has 21 residues. CDR3 DNA sequence: TGTGCTATTGGGGGACTAGATCATACTGCTATCGGGGGATACGGCACCGATAAACTCATCTTT. This codes for CAIGGLDHTAIGGYGTDKLIF.

There are a few counts of this clone. This likely came from a read error, as a far larger clone is one base away. The sample has other DNA sequences that encode this CDR3 too. The chain recombines TRDV1 with TRDJ1; 10 nucleotides match TRDD3. TCRdb lists no J gene, so it was determined here by aligning the DNA to germline. Per germline, CDR1 TSWWSYY and CDR2 QGS. V lost 0 bases, J lost 4 bases, and 20 bases stayed unmatched. The CDR3 extends over 21 amino acids. The CDR3 reads CALGELFSWAGLGDWRDKLIF. In DNA, the CDR3 is TGTGCTCTTGGGGAACTCTTCTCCTGGGCCGGACTGGGGGATTGGCGCGATAAACTCATCTTT.

Many counts were recorded for this clone. It is likely a read error: a sequence one base away is far more abundant. Other DNA variants within this sample encode the same CDR3. This chain uses TRDV1 with TRDJ1, with TRDD2 identical over 9 bases. The CDR3 loop spans 22 amino acids. The germline CDR1 and CDR2 sequences are TSWWSYY and QGS. CDR3 protein: CALGELHTTRLPTFSFTDKLIF. The CDR3 nucleotides are TGTGCTCTTGGGGAACTGCATACCACCCGCCTTCCTACTTTCAGTTTTACCGATAAGCTCATCTTT.

On this clone itself: The protein TCRdb lists belongs to a much larger clone and differs from this DNA's translation at residue 6, which points to a read error; the protein shown is made from the DNA. The chain carries TRDV1 and TRDJ1; maybe TRDD3 (10 bases). The J gene is not listed in TCRdb, so it was assigned here from a DNA match to germline. This CDR3 comprises 25 residues. Per the germline V gene, CDR1 is TSWWSYY and CDR2 is QGS. Trimming removed 9 bases from V and 0 bases from J, with 47 bases in between. The CDR3 coding sequence is TGTGCTCTCTTACCCAACCCGACCTTCCTACCTCTTTTAATTGTACTGGGGGATTACACCGATAAACTCATCTTT. Its translation is CALLPNPTFLPLLIVLGDYTDKLIF.

This clone was counted ten times or more. A single base is all that separates this from a far larger clone, so a read error is likely. Other DNA sequences in the sample encode the same CDR3. The CDR3 protein is CALGVPSYGIWGIRPGVKLIF. The CDR3 coding sequence is TGTGCTCTTGGGGTTCCCTCCTACGGGATATGGGGGATACGCCCAGGGGTTAAACTCATCTTT. V is TRDV1 and J is TRDJ1, with TRDD3 matching 11 bases. J gave up 7 bases and V 4 bases, and 26 bases lay outside the gene matches. This CDR3 has 21 residues. Germline V gives CDR1 TSWWSYY, CDR2 QGS.

In regard to this clone: With only one base between it and a far larger clone, this is likely a read error. This same CDR3 is encoded by further DNA sequences in the sample. This chain links TRDV1 with TRDJ1; the D gene is possibly TRDD3 (6 bases). This CDR3 comprises 21 residues. With 2 bases removed from V and 1 base from J, the gap between germline ends came to 29 bases. Germline lookup yields CDR1 TSWWSYY and CDR2 QGS. In DNA form, the CDR3 reads TGTGCTCTTGGGGAATTTAGCCCAGCACACCGGGGATTTAGATTCACCGATAAACTCATCTTT. Its translation: CALGEFSPAHRGFRFTDKLIF.

This clone has at least ten counts. The V gene is TRDV1, the J gene TRDJ1, with 12 bases lining up with TRDD3. The germline V gene encodes CDR1 TSWWSYY and CDR2 QGS. V shed 0 bases, J shed 0 bases, and the junction held 38 bases outside the gene matches. This CDR3 contains 29 residues. The CDR3 DNA is TGTGCTCTTGGGGAACTTAAAACCTCCGTTAATTTAATAGCCTTCTTCCCGTACTGGGGGATACAGGACACCGATAAACTCATCTTT. Residues: CALGELKTSVNLIAFFPYWGIQDTDKLIF.

This clone was observed at least ten times. TCRdb attributes to this sequence the protein of a much larger clone, which differs from the DNA translation at residue 3; a read error is likely, and the protein displayed is translated from the DNA. The chain has TRDV1 and TRDJ1; weak D call: TRDD1 (6 bases). TCRdb supplies no J gene; here it was assigned by aligning the nucleotide sequence to germline. The CDR3 is 28 residues long. The germline gives CDR1 TSWWSYY, CDR2 QGS. CDR3 residues: CAHGELPFPPLATKKYLRVIAYTNKLIF. The CDR3 DNA is TGTGCTCATGGGGAACTTCCGTTTCCCCCTCTGGCTACTAAGAAATATTTACGGGTCATTGCTTACACCAATAAACTCATCTTT.

This clone turned up a few times. This sequence is one base from a far larger clone and is likely a read error. Different DNA sequences within this sample yield the same CDR3. This chain uses TRDV1 with TRDJ1; TRDD3 matches at 9 bases. No J gene is reported in TCRdb; it was inferred here by comparing the DNA with germline. V lost 0 bases, J lost 0 bases, and 26 bases stayed unmatched. CDR1 and CDR2 (germline): TSWWSYY, QGS. This CDR3 has 24 amino acids. The CDR3 DNA reads as TGTGCTCTTGGGGAACTGTTGGAGTTTGTGTCCGGGTGGTCTGGGGGATCCTACACCGATAAACTCATCTTT. Translated, it gives CALGELLEFVSGWSGGSYTDKLIF.

As regards this clone: Since a far larger clone is one base different, this is likely a read error. The sample carries other DNA sequences with the same CDR3. The rearrangement links TRDV1 to TRDJ1; either TRDD1 or TRDD3 may fit D (6 bases each). The CDR3 loop spans 21 amino acids. Germline values: CDR1 TSWWSYY, CDR2 QGS. In DNA form, the CDR3 reads TGTGCTCTTGGGTCCCCTCCAGGGAAATACGGTTCTGGGGCCGACACAGATAAACTCATCTTT. This translates into CALGSPPGKYGSGADTDKLIF.

There are a few counts of this clone. TCRdb's listed protein matches a much larger clone and diverges from this DNA's translation at residue 5, likely through a read error; the protein shown comes from the DNA. DNA for the CDR3: TGTGCTCTTGCGGGAGGGGGATACGTCGACACCGATAAACTCATCTTT. Its translation: CALAGGGYVDTDKLIF. The chain employs TRDV1 and TRDJ1; 10 nucleotides align to TRDD3. Germline lookup yields CDR1 TSWWSYY and CDR2 QGS. The junction had 8 bases not matched to a gene; V was cut back by 7 bases and J by 0 bases. This CDR3 is 16 amino acids long.

This clone was counted many times. TCRdb pairs this DNA with a much larger clone's protein that differs at residue 10, likely a read error; the protein shown was translated from the DNA. The chain couples TRAV14/DV4 to TRDJ1; no definite D call. The length of the CDR3 is 13 residues. Germline V gene data show CDR1 as TSDPSYG and CDR2 as QGSYDQQN (reference sequence). CDR3 in DNA: TGTGCAACCCTTATCCGGGTAGCCGATAGACTCATCTTT. Its protein product is CATLIRVADRLIF.

This clone was found a few times. A far bigger clonotype differs at one base, so this is likely a read error. The identical CDR3 is also encoded by other nucleotide sequences in the sample. The V call is TRDV1, the J call TRDJ1, with 12 bases identical to TRDD3. The CDR3 is made up of 25 amino acids. Germline CDR1 and CDR2: TSWWSYY and QGS. This chain's CDR3 is CALGKTSLPPFYWGILTPYTDKLIF. As DNA, the CDR3 is TGCGCTCTTGGGAAGACGAGCCTTCCCCCCTTTTACTGGGGGATACTGACACCGTACACCGATAAACTCATCTTT.

With regard to this clone: It differs at one base from a far larger clone, so likely a read error. Other DNA sequences in this specimen translate into the identical CDR3. This chain joins TRDV3 and TRDJ1, with a possible D match to TRDD3 (8 bases). Germline matching of the DNA provided the J gene here, since TCRdb leaves it blank. Deletions cut 2 bases from V and 1 base from J, with 35 bases between. The CDR3 is made up of 21 amino acids. Germline CDR1 TVYSNPD, CDR2 GDNSRS (reference sequence). CDR3 protein: CAFSAFLQNRRLGEITDKLIF. The CDR3 nucleotides read TGTGCCTTTTCCGCCTTCCTCCAAAATAGGAGGCTGGGGGAGATCACCGATAAACTCATCTTT.